The entry below describes one T cell receptor beta chain. These data originate in a study of cytomegalovirus exposure and HLA in healthy donors. Study-wide background: Among the roughly 380 donors who were genotyped, approximately 76% fell in the genetic ancestry cluster that is associated with self-reported Caucasian donors.

Germline CDR1 is SGHDT and CDR2 is YYEEEE. There are 14 residues in the CDR3. J lost 4 bases, V lost 4 bases, and 3 bases had no gene match. PCR involved 60 Vbeta and 13 Jbeta primers. TCRdb keeps only in-frame clones here, not all; method: immunoSEQ multiplex PCR. The repertoire table contains about 120,000 clones. Sequenced material: PBMCs. The chain carries TRBV5-6 and TRBJ1-5; 9 bases match TRBD1. The sequence was collected from a man in his late teens or twenties in good health and CMV-seronegative. DNA for the CDR3: TGTGCCAGCAGCGTAGGACAGGGGAATCAGCCCCAGCATTTT. As protein: CASSVGQGNQPQHF.